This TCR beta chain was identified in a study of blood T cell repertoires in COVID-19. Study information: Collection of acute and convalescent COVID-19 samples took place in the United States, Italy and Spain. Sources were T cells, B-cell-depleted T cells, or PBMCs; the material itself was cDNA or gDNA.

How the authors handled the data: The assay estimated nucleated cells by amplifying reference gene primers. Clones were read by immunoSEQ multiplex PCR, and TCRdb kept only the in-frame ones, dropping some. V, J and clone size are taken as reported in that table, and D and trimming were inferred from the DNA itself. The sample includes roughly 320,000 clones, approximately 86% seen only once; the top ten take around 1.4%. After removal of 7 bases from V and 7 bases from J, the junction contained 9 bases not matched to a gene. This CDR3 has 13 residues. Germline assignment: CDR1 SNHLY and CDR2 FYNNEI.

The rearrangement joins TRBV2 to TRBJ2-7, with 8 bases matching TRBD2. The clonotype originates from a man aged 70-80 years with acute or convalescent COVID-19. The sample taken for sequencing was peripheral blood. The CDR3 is CASNGLATGEQYF. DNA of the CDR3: TGTGCCAGCAATGGACTAGCAACGGGGGAGCAGTACTTC.